Detailed here is one TCR beta chain. No cognate antigen has been identified for it. Qualities for individual bases were not recorded, and no much larger clone is one base off. This specimen belongs to a study of OX40 agonist ivuxolimab in advanced cancers. Regarding the study in general: The costimulatory receptor OX40 (CD134) was targeted by ivuxolimab, a fully human IgG2 agonistic monoclonal antibody. Peripheral TCRbeta sequencing aimed to test whether ivuxolimab altered TCR sequence diversity and caused clonal T-cell expansion. The paper describes the monotherapy dose-escalation part (N ≈ 49 patients) of the phase I trial of ivuxolimab. Of the approximately 50 dose-escalation patients, hepatocellular carcinoma was present in about 20, melanoma in approximately 15, renal cell carcinoma in 9 and head and neck cancer in 9. Intravenous ivuxolimab was administered to patients every 2 weeks at six dose levels: 0.01, 0.1, 0.3, 1.5, 3 and 10 mg/kg. Partial responses occurred in three dose-escalation patients: two with cutaneous melanoma and one with hepatocellular carcinoma. A male proportion of 82.7% and a mean age of approximately 62 years, ranging from about 20 to 85, were recorded for the dose-escalation cohort. Prior anti-PD-1, anti-PD-L1 or anti-CTLA-4 therapy was permitted, and checkpoint inhibitors had been received by roughly 42% of dose-escalation patients. General study outcomes and caveats: In partial responders in the 0.1-3.0 mg/kg groups, normalized peripheral clonal expansion was found to be among the lowest, especially among CD8+ T cells. The antigen specificity of the clonally expanded peripheral T cells was not determined. At doses of 0.1 to 3.0 mg/kg, clonal expansion of both CD4+ and CD8+ T cells in blood was seen between baseline and week 6. Low levels of normalized T-cell clonal expansion were also seen in some patients who did not respond. After ivuxolimab, CD8+ T cells had more expanded clones than CD4+ T cells on average.

For sequencing of the TCRbeta CDR3 region, genomic DNA was extracted from the sorted cells. TCRbeta CDR3 regions were sequenced using the immunoSEQ Assay. As stored in TCRdb, this immuneACCESS dataset retains in-frame rearrangements with V and J assigned. A fraction of the clones does not appear; measured against another copy, unresolved V genes explain less than half of the discrepancy, and the remainder lacks a known reason. The sample profile shows fewer than 85,000 clones; roughly four fifths of them were found once. The leading ten clones occupy around 1.5% of the sample. The trial excluded patients who had a history of autoimmune disease or were on systemic immunosuppression. Peripheral blood for TCR sequencing was collected from all dose cohorts at baseline, on cycle 4 day 1, and on cycle 7 day 1. Samples were obtained from an open-label, multicenter, first-in-human phase I dose-escalation trial of ivuxolimab. The trial enrolled adults with locally advanced or metastatic head and neck squamous cell, hepatocellular, melanoma or renal cell carcinoma. Before TCR sequencing, CD4+ T cells and CD8+ T cells from peripheral blood were sorted into separate populations.

The germline V gene (reference sequence) specifies MNHNY as CDR1 and SVGAGI as CDR2. V loses 6 bases, J loses 2 bases, and the germline ends lie 13 bases apart. Inclusive of the bounding cysteine and phenylalanine, the CDR3 is 14 residues long. The CDR3 DNA has 42 bases and is translated from base 1. The sequence was collected from an adult with an advanced solid tumor such as melanoma, head and neck, liver or kidney cancer. The chain was built from TRBV6-6 and TRBJ2-5, and perhaps TRBD2 as D gene, on 5 matching bases. The sample here was CD4+ or CD8+ T cells sorted from blood, taken in a trial of the OX40 agonist ivuxolimab. Read as DNA, the sequence is TGTGCCAGCAGGGAATTGGACTTACAAGAGACCCAGTACTTC. The encoded protein is CASRELDLQETQYF.